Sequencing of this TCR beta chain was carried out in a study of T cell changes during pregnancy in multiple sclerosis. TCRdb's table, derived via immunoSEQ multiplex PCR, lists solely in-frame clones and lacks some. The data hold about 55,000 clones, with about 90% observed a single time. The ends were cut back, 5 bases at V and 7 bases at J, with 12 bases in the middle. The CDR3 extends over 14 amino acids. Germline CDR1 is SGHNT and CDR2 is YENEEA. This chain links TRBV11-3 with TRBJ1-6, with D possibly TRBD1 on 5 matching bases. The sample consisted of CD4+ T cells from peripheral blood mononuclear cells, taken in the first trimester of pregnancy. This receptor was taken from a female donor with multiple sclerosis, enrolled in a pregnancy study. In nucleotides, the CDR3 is TGTGCCAGCAGCACCCTGACAGAGAATTCACCCCTCCACTTT. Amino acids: CASSTLTENSPLHF.